This entry describes one TCR beta chain. Antigen unknown. This sample is drawn from a study of cytomegalovirus exposure and HLA in healthy donors. Across the whole study: Unique TCR beta sequences numbering around 110 million came from 150 million to 200 million T cells in an earlier analysis. Study-wide findings and caveats: The authors considered a cluster of highly shared sequence variants likely to be a sequencing artifact. In a later analysis, TCR beta V- and J-gene trimming showed a link to a missense DCLRE1C variant.

The PCR was carried out with 60 Vbeta primers and 13 Jbeta primers. Only in-frame clones appear in the TCRdb table, and some are missing; sequencing was by immunoSEQ multiplex PCR. In the table there are 90,000 to 100,000 clones, roughly 80% of which are singletons. The TCR sequence derives from a man between 35 and 55 years old in good health and CMV-seropositive. Sample: PBMCs.

CDR3 protein: CASSSSGIGNEQFF. The CDR3 nucleotides are TGTGCCAGCAGTTCCAGCGGGATCGGCAATGAGCAGTTCTTC. The rearrangement joins TRBV6-6 to TRBJ2-1; 7 nucleotides match TRBD2. This CDR3 has 14 amino acids. Germline lookup yields CDR1 MNHNY and CDR2 SVGAGI (reference sequence). Losses at the gene ends were 4 bases for V and 6 bases for J; bases not matched to a gene: 6.